A selection of T cell receptor beta chains follows, all from one sample in a study of blood T cell repertoires in COVID-19. Sequencing was performed with immunoSEQ multiplex PCR; in TCRdb, only in-frame clones are kept and a portion is missing. Among about 83,000 clones, just over 85% were seen once, and the ten largest hold roughly 20%. Sequencing was performed on peripheral blood. Receptors were obtained from a woman of 80 years or more in a cohort sampled during active or convalescent COVID-19. CDR3s leave out the opening cysteine and the closing phenylalanine or tryptophan.

TRBJ1-4	TRBV5-4	ASSAYGTADEKLF
TRBJ1-1	TRBV7-3	ASSLQGLNTEAF
TRBJ1-1	TRBV19	ASASRDRNTEAF
TRBJ2-1	TRBV10-1	ASSDGLAGLEQF
TRBJ2-7	TRBV27	ASRRMGQSYEQY
TRBJ2-5	TRBV6-2/TRBV6-3	ASSRGGVLETQY
TRBJ1-2	TRBV27	ASSLLRTGHGYT
TRBJ1-3	TRBV5-1	ASSLDPGAGNTIY
TRBJ1-5	TRBV29-1	SVSGANQPQH
TRBJ2-7	TRBV10-1	ASSPGGLSYEQY
TRBJ1-1	TRBV30	AWSILDRENTEAF
TRBJ2-1	TRBV6-5	ASSYLGGENEQF
TRBJ2-1	TRBV30	AWSRQARGLYNEQF
TRBJ2-2	TRBV7-9	ASTLAGWTGELF
TRBJ1-1	TRBV5-4	ASSEVQGTEAF
TRBJ1-5	TRBV9	ASSPGSNQPQH
TRBJ2-3	TRBV28	ASSPYYGGAIDTQY
TRBJ2-3	TRBV5-6	ASSLVHTDTQY
TRBJ1-2	TRBV30	AWTTGSYGYT
TRBJ2-1	TRBV5-6	ASSDTRILGFEQF
TRBJ1-2	TRBV28	ASDRGNYGYT
TRBJ1-4	TRBV30	AWTNRGANEKLF
TRBJ2-2	TRBV5-1	ASSLGQGYTGELF
TRBJ2-1	TRBV12-5	ASGLVSGSLNEQF
TRBJ2-2	TRBV2	ASMTTAVTGELF
TRBJ2-6	TRBV24-1	ATSDSTGTGANVLT
TRBJ2-1	TRBV11-2	ASSLGAGKGNEQF
TRBJ2-7	TRBV4-1	ASSRSRAGGVYEQY
TRBJ1-6	TRBV19	ASSLDSTALNNSPLH
TRBJ2-1	TRBV19	ASSIKVDEQF
TRBJ1-2	TRBV29-1	SVETGINGYT
TRBJ2-6	TRBV9	ASSRGGGSGANVLT
TRBJ1-5	TRBV7-2	ASSVQSGTGHQPQH
TRBJ1-2	TRBV7-9	ASTGRDHRLPNYGYT
TRBJ2-5	TRBV5-6	ASSWGDRVETQY
TRBJ1-1	TRBV11-2	ASSTSGQGGTEAF
TRBJ1-5	TRBV7-9	ASSHSGAGPQH
TRBJ2-1	TRBV2	ASSETSGRENEQF
TRBJ1-6	TRBV20-1	SASTRRQGSYNSPLH
TRBJ2-1	TRBV11-1	ASSLPRQGQFEQF
TRBJ2-3	TRBV9	ASSVDPGTSEDTQY
TRBJ1-4	TRBV30	AWIPVGGRNEKLF
TRBJ2-1	TRBV20-1	SPTRNNEQF
TRBJ1-1	TRBV5-4	ASSLRDRGTEAF
TRBJ1-1	TRBV27	ASSFLGQGAGEAF
TRBJ1-4	TRBV15	ATSREPGVNEKLF
TRBJ1-3	TRBV3-1/TRBV3-2	ASSLATGILGNTIY
TRBJ1-2	TRBV6-1	ASSEARRSNYGYT
TRBJ1-1	TRBV28	ASRYKGQGAMAF
TRBJ1-5	TRBV12-3/TRBV12-4	ASSEALSGPQH
TRBJ2-1	TRBV10-1	ASSDPTGSSYNEQF
TRBJ1-2	TRBV7-3	ASSLTGSPRGSANYGYT